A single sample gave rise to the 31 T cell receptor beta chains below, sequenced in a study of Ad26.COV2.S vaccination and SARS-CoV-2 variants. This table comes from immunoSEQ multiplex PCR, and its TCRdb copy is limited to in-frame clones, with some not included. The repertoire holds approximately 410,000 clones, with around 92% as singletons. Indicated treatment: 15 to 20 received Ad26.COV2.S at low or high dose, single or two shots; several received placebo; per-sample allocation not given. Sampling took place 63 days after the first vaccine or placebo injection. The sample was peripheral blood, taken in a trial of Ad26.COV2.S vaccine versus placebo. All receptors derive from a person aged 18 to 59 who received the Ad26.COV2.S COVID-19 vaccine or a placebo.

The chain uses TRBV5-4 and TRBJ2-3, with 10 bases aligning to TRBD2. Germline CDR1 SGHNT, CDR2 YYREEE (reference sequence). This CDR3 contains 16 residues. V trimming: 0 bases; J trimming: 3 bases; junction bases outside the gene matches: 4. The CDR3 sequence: CASSLETSGVTDTQYF. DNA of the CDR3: TGTGCCAGCAGCTTGGAAACTAGCGGGGTGACAGATACGCAGTATTTT. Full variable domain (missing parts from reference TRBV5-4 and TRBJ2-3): ETGVTQSPTHLIKTRGQQVTLRCSSQSGHNTVSWYQQALGQGPQFIFQYYREEENGRGNFPPRFSGLQFPNYSSELNVNALELDDSALYLCASSLETSGVTDTQYFGPGTRLTVL.

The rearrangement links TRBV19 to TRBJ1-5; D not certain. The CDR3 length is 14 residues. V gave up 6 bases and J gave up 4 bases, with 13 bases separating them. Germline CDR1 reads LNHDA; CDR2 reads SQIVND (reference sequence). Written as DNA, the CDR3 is TGTGCCAGTAGACCTGGGCCTGGAAATCAGCCCCAGCATTTT. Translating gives CASRPGPGNQPQHF. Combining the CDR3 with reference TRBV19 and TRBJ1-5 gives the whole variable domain DGGITQSPKYLFRKEGQNVTLSCEQNLNHDAMYWYRQDPGQGLRLIYYSQIVNDFQKGDIAEGYSVSREKKESFPLTVTSAQKNPTAFYLCASRPGPGNQPQHFGDGTRLSIL.

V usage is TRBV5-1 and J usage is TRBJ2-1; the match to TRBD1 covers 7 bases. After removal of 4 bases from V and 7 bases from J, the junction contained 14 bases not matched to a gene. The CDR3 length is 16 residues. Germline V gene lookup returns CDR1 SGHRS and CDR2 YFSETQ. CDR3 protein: CASSREGAESRNEQFF. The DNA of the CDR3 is TGCGCCAGCAGCCGCGAGGGGGCCGAGAGCCGGAATGAGCAGTTCTTC.

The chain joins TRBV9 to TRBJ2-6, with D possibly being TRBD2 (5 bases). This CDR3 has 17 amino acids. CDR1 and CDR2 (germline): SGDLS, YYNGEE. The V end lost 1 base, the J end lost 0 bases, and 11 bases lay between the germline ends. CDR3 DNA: TGTGCCAGCAGCGTACCTTCGGGGAGCTCTGGGGCCAACGTCCTGACTTTC. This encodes CASSVPSGSSGANVLTF. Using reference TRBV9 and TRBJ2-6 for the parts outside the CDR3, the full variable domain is DSGVTQTPKHLITATGQRVTLRCSPRSGDLSVYWYQQSLDQGLQFLIQYYNGEERAKGNILERFSAQQFPDLHSELNLSSLELGDSALYFCASSVPSGSSGANVLTFGAGSRLTVL.

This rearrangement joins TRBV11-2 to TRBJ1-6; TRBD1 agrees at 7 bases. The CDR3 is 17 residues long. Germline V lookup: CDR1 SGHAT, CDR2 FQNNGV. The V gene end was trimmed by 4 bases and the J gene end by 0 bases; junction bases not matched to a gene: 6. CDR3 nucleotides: TGTGCCAGCAGCTCCGCCGGGACAGACTCCTATAATTCACCCCTCCACTTT. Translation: CASSSAGTDSYNSPLHF.

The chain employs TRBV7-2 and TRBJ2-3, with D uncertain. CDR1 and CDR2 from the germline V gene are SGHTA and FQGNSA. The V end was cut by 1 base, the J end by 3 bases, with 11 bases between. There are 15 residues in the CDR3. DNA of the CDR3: TGTGCCAGCAGCTTAGACATCGGCCTTACAGATACGCAGTATTTT. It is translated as CASSLDIGLTDTQYF.

For the CDR3, the DNA is TGCGCCAGCAGCCAAGAATGGGGCCTGGGGGAAGATACGCAGTATTTT. Translated: CASSQEWGLGEDTQYF. The rearrangement joins TRBV4-3 to TRBJ2-3; D possibly matches TRBD1 or TRBD2 (5 bases each). Germline V gene data show CDR1 as LGHNA and CDR2 as YSLEER. This CDR3 is 16 amino acids long. Trimming left V 0 bases short and J 5 bases short, with 15 bases between.

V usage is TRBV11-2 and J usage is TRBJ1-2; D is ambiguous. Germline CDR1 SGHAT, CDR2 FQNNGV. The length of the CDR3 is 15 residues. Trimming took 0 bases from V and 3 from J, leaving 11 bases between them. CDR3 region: CASSLEATPYYGYTF. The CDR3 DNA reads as TGTGCCAGCAGCTTAGAGGCAACCCCCTACTATGGCTACACCTTC.

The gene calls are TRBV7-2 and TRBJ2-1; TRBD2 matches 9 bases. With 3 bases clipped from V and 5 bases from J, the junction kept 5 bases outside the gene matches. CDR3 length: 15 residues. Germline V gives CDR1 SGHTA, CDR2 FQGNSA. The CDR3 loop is CASSFSGSRNNEQFF. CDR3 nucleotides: TGTGCCAGCAGCTTTAGCGGGAGCCGTAACAATGAGCAGTTCTTC.

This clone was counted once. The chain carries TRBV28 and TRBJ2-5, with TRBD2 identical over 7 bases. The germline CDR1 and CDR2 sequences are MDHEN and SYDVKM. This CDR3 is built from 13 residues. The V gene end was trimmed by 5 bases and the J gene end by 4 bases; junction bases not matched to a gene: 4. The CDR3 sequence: CASSLADRETQYF. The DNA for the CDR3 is TGTGCCAGCAGTCTAGCGGACCGAGAGACCCAGTACTTC.

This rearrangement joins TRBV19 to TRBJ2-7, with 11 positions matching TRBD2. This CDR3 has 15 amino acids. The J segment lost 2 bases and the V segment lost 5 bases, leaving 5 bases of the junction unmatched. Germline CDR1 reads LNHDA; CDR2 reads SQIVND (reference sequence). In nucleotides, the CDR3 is TGTGCCAGTAGTGCGTTAGCGGGGGGGACCTACGAGCAGTACTTC. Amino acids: CASSALAGGTYEQYF. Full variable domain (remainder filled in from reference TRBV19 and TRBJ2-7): DGGITQSPKYLFRKEGQNVTLSCEQNLNHDAMYWYRQDPGQGLRLIYYSQIVNDFQKGDIAEGYSVSREKKESFPLTVTSAQKNPTAFYLCASSALAGGTYEQYFGPGTRLTVT.

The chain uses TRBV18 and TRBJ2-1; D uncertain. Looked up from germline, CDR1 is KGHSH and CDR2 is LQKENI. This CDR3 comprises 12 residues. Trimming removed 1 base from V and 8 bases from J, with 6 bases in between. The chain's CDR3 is CASSPLGDEQFF. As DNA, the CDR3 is TGTGCCAGCTCACCACTGGGTGATGAGCAGTTCTTC.

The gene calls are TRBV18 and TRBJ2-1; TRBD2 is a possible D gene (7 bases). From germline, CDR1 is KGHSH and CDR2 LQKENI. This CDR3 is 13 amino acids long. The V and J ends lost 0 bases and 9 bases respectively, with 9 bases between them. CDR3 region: CASSPPGGPEQFF. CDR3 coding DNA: TGTGCCAGCTCACCACCGGGGGGGCCTGAGCAGTTCTTC. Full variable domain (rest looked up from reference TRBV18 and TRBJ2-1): NAGVMQNPRHLVRRRGQEARLRCSPMKGHSHVYWYRQLPEEGLKFMVYLQKENIIDESGMPKERFSAEFPKEGPSILRIQQVVRGDSAAYFCASSPPGGPEQFFGPGTRLTVL.

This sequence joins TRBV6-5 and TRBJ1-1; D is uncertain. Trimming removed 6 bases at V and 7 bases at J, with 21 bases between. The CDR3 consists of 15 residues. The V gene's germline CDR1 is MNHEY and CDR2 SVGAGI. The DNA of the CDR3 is TGTGCCAGCAGCCAAGAACAGAAAGCGAACGTTGAAGCTTTCTTT. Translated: CASSQEQKANVEAFF.

CDR3 protein: CASSPTGGGGYTF. In DNA form, the CDR3 reads TGTGCCAGTAGCCCAACAGGGGGCGGTGGCTACACCTTC. V and J are TRBV19 and TRBJ1-2; TRBD1 matches 9 bases. The CDR3 covers 13 residues. The germline CDR1 and CDR2 sequences are LNHDA and SQIVND (reference sequence). The trim removed 6 bases at V and 7 bases at J, leaving 6 bases unmatched.

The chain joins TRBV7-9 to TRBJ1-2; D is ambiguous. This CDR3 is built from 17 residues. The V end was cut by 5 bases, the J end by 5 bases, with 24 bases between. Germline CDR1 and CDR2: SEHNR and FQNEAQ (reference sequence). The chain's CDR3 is CASSPLSGEGEGYGYTF. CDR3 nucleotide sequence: TGTGCCAGCAGCCCCCTTAGCGGGGAGGGAGAGGGATATGGCTACACCTTC.

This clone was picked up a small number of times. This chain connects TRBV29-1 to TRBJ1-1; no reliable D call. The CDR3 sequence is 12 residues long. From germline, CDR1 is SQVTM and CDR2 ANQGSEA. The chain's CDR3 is CSPSAMNTEAFF. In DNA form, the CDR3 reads TGCAGTCCCTCGGCAATGAACACTGAAGCTTTCTTT.

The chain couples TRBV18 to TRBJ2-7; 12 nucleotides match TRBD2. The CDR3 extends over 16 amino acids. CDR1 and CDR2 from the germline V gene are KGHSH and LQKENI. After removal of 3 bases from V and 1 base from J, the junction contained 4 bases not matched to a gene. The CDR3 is CASSPQTSGGSYEQYF. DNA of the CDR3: TGTGCCAGCTCACCGCAGACTAGCGGGGGATCCTACGAGCAGTACTTC.

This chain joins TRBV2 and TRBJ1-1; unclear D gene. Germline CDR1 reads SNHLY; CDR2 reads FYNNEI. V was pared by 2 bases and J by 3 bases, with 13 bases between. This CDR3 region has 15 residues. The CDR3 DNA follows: TGTGCCAGCAGTGAAAGTTGGTTTTCGGACACTGAAGCTTTCTTT. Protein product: CASSESWFSDTEAFF.

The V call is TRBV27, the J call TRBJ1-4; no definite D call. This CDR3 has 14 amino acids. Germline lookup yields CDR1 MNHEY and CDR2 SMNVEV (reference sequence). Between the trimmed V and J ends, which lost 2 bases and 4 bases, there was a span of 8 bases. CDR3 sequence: CASSLGPLNEKLFF. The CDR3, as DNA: TGTGCCAGCAGTTTAGGGCCGCTTAATGAAAAACTGTTTTTT.

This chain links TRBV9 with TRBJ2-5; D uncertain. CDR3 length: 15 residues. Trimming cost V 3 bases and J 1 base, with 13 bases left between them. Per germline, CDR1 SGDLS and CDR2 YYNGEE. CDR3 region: CASSALTGSQETQYF. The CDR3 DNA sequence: TGTGCCAGCAGCGCCCTAACGGGCTCCCAAGAGACCCAGTACTTC.

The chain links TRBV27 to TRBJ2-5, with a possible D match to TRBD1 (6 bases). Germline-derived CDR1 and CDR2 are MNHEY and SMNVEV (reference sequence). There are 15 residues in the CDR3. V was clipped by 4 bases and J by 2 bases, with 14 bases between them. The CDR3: CASSYVGTRQETQYF. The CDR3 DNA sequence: TGTGCCAGCAGTTATGTCGGGACAAGGCAAGAGACCCAGTACTTC.

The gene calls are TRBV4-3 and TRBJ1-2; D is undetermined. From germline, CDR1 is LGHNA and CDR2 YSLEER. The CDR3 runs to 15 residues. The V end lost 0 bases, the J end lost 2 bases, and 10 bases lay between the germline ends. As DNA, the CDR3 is TGCGCCAGCAGCCAAGACCTATCGATGAACTATGGCTACACCTTC. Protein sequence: CASSQDLSMNYGYTF.

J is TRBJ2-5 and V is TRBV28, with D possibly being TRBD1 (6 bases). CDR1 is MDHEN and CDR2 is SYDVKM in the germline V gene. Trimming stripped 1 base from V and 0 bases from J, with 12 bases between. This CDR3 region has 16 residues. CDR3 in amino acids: CASSLSRDTDQETQYF. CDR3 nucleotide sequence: TGTGCCAGCAGTTTATCCCGGGACACCGACCAAGAGACCCAGTACTTC.

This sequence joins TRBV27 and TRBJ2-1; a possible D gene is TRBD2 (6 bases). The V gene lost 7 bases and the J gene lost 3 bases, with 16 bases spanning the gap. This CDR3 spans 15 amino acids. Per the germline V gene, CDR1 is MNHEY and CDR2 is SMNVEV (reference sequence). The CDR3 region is CASMFGGMGYNEQFF. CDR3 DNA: TGTGCCAGCATGTTCGGCGGGATGGGCTACAATGAGCAGTTCTTC.

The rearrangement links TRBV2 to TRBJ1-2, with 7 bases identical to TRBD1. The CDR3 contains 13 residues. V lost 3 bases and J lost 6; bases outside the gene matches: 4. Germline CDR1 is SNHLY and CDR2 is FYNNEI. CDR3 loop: CASSDDREDGYTF. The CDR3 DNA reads TGTGCCAGCAGTGATGACAGGGAAGATGGCTACACCTTC.

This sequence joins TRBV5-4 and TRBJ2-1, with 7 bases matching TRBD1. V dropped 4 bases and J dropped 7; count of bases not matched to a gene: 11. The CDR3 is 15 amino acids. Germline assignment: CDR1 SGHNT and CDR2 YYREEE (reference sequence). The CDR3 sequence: CASSPRGQWANEQFF. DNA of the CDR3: TGTGCCAGCAGCCCCCGGGGACAGTGGGCGAATGAGCAGTTCTTC.

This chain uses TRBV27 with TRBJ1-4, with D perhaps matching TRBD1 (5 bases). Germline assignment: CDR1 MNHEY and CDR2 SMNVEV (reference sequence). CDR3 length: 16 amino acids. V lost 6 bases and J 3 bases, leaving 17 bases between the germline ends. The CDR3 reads CASRHGANRANEKLFF. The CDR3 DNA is TGTGCCAGCAGGCACGGGGCAAATCGAGCTAATGAAAAACTGTTTTTT.

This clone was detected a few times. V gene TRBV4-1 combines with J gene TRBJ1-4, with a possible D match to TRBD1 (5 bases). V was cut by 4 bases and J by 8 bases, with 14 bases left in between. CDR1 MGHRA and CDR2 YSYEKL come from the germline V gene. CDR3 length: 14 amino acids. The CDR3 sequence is CASSPLGQTEKLFF. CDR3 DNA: TGCGCCAGCAGCCCGCTTGGACAAACCGAAAAACTGTTTTTT.

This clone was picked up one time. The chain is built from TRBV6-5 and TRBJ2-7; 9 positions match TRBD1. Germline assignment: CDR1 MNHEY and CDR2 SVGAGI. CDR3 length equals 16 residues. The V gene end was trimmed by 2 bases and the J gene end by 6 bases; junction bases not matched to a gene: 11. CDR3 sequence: CASSYGAGTGILEQYF. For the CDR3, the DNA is TGTGCCAGCAGTTACGGGGCCGGGACAGGGATCCTCGAGCAGTACTTC.

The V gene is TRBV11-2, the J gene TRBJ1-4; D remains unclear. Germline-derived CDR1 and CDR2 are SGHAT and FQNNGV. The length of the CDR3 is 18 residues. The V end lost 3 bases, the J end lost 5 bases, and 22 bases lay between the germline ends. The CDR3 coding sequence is TGTGCCAGCAGCTTGGGATTAAGGTCAGGAAGACTAAATGAAAAACTGTTTTTT. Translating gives CASSLGLRSGRLNEKLFF.